One and the same sample provided the 27 T cell receptor beta chains below, sequenced in a study of T cells in Graves' hyperthyroidism and ophthalmopathy. RNA transcripts were the template for amplifying TCR beta CDR3 regions. TCR CDR3 regions were first amplified by RT-PCR with HTBI primers. TCRdb re-derived calls from the multiplex PCR reads in MiXCR, one entry per CDR3 protein. The data show 600,000 to 650,000 distinct CDR3 sequences, 15% to 20% seen once. Sequenced input: blood. Every receptor here comes from a woman aged 25 to 45 with Graves' hyperthyroidism.

This clonotype was detected a few times. This rearrangement joins TRBV28 to TRBJ2-7; D is possibly TRBD2 (7 bases). This CDR3 spans 14 amino acids. V lost 6 bases, J lost 2 bases, and 14 bases lay in between. Germline assignment: CDR1 MDHEN and CDR2 SYDVKM. The CDR3 bases are TGTGCCAGCAGACCAACAGGGACTACCTACGAGCAGTACTTC. It encodes CASRPTGTTYEQYF.

This clonotype was recorded at least ten times. This chain joins TRBV12-3 or TRBV12-4 and TRBJ2-5; 8 bases fit TRBD1. The CDR3 runs 16 residues. V trimming: 6 bases; J trimming: 1 base; junction bases outside the gene matches: 10. The chain's CDR3 is CASSQGARASQETQYF. The CDR3 bases are TGTGCCAGCAGCCAGGGGGCGAGGGCCTCCCAAGAGACCCAGTACTTC.

V is TRBV11-3 and J is TRBJ2-1; TRBD2 agrees at 12 bases. The CDR3 covers 14 residues. Germline lookup yields CDR1 SGHNT and CDR2 YENEEA. The ends lost 5 bases at V and 14 bases at J; junction bases unmatched: 10. The CDR3 loop reads CASSTRTSGVREFF. CDR3 coding DNA: TGTGCCAGCAGCACCCGGACTAGCGGGGTTAGGGAGTTCTTC. Together with reference TRBV11-3 and TRBJ2-1, the CDR3 gives the full variable domain: EAGVVQSPRYKIIEKKQPVAFWCNPISGHNTLYWYLQNLGQGPELLIRYENEEAVDDSQLPKDRFSAERLKGVDSTLKIQPAELGDSAVYLCASSTRTSGVREFFGPGTRLTVL.

This chain uses TRBV2 with TRBJ2-7; the D gene is possibly TRBD2 (6 bases). CDR1 SNHLY and CDR2 FYNNEI come from the germline V gene. This CDR3 region has 12 residues. V gave up 7 bases and J gave up 3 bases, with 10 bases separating them. The CDR3 protein is CASNGGFYEQYF. CDR3 bases: TGTGCCAGCAACGGGGGATTCTACGAGCAGTACTTC.

The chain couples TRBV5-6 to TRBJ2-1; the match to TRBD2 covers 12 bases. V shed 0 bases and J 8 bases; nucleotides not matched to a gene: 12. The CDR3 covers 18 residues. CDR1 and CDR2 (germline): SGHDT, YYEEEE. CDR3 DNA sequence: TGTGCCAGCAGCTTGGCCCACCTACTAGCGGGAGGAGTCTATGAGCAGTTCTTC. Translation: CASSLAHLLAGGVYEQFF.

The chain joins TRBV2 to TRBJ2-1, with a possible D match to TRBD2 (6 bases). The V end was cut by 5 bases, the J end by 0 bases, with 14 bases between. Looked up from germline, CDR1 is SNHLY and CDR2 is FYNNEI. The CDR3 has 16 amino acids. The CDR3 loop is CASSTGLPSSYNEQFF. CDR3 bases: TGTGCCAGCAGTACGGGACTCCCGAGCTCCTACAATGAGCAGTTCTTC.

This clonotype was seen only a few times. V is TRBV20-1 and J is TRBJ2-2; 7 bases are a match to TRBD2. CDR3 length: 16 residues. The V gene's germline CDR1 is DFQATT and CDR2 SNEGSKA (reference sequence). V gave up 3 bases and J gave up 1 base; unmatched junction bases: 8. The CDR3, as DNA: TGCAGTGCTAGGACCCGCGAGCGGGAGAACACCGGGGAGCTGTTTTTT. This translates into CSARTRERENTGELFF.

This clonotype was seen once. This may come from a read error, since a much larger clone is one base off. The rearrangement links TRBV5-1 to TRBJ1-1; D unresolved. The CDR3 totals 16 residues. Germline CDR1 SGHRS, CDR2 YFSETQ. The CDR3 DNA sequence: TGCGCCAGCAGCTTGAGCCCCGCAGGCCAAGACACTGAAGCTTCCTTT. Protein sequence: CASSLSPAGQDTEASF.

This chain connects TRBV6-5 to TRBJ2-1; D gene ambiguous. This CDR3 is built from 15 residues. Germline loops: CDR1 MNHEY, CDR2 SVGAGI. V lost 0 bases and J lost 3, with 9 bases in between. The CDR3 coding sequence is TGTGCCAGCAGTTACTCGGGGAACTACTACAATGAGCAGTTCTTC. This codes for CASSYSGNYYNEQFF.

This clonotype was recorded many times. V usage is TRBV11-2 and J usage is TRBJ2-2, with 7 nucleotides matching TRBD2. With 5 bases clipped from V and 7 bases from J, the junction kept 7 bases outside the gene matches. This CDR3 has 14 residues. Germline-derived CDR1 and CDR2 are SGHAT and FQNNGV. CDR3 in DNA: TGTGCCAGCAGCATCACTAGCGCCGGCGGGGAGCTGTTTTTT. It encodes CASSITSAGGELFF.

This clonotype was recorded a few times. The rearrangement joins TRBV6-1 to TRBJ2-1; 8 bases line up with TRBD2. Trimming took 6 bases from V and 9 from J; bases not matched to a gene: 13. This CDR3 comprises 15 residues. Per the germline V gene, CDR1 is MNHNS and CDR2 is SASEGT. CDR3 loop: CASRKTGLGLGEQFF. In nucleotides, the CDR3 is TGTGCCAGCAGGAAAACGGGACTAGGGTTAGGTGAGCAGTTCTTC.

The chain combines TRBV28 with TRBJ2-4; D may correspond to TRBD1 or TRBD2 (5 bases each). V was cut by 3 bases and J by 0 bases, with 12 bases left in between. Germline lookup yields CDR1 MDHEN and CDR2 SYDVKM. The CDR3 runs to 16 residues. The CDR3 protein is CASSFYTGLAKNIQYF. CDR3 nucleotides: TGTGCCAGCAGTTTTTATACAGGACTAGCCAAAAACATTCAGTACTTC.

This clonotype showed up just a few times. The chain employs TRBV12-5 and TRBJ1-4; 11 bases map to TRBD1. After removal of 5 bases from V and 4 bases from J, the junction contained 3 bases not matched to a gene. CDR3 length: 15 residues. CDR1 is LGHNT and CDR2 is FRNRAP in the germline V gene. The CDR3 region is CASGPGTGGNEKLFF. The CDR3 DNA is TGTGCTAGTGGTCCGGGGACAGGGGGTAATGAAAAACTGTTTTTT.

V usage is TRBV7-9 and J usage is TRBJ2-7; D possibly uses TRBD1 or TRBD2 (5 bases each). The germline V gene has CDR1 SEHNR and CDR2 FQNEAQ (reference sequence). V lost 6 bases and J 7 bases, leaving 22 bases between the germline ends. The CDR3 runs to 15 residues. The CDR3 loop is CASRPGPGTPVEQYF. In nucleotides, the CDR3 is TGTGCCAGCAGACCAGGCCCCGGGACCCCGGTGGAGCAGTACTTC. Complete variable domain (other parts from reference TRBV7-9 and TRBJ2-7): DTGVSQNPRHKITKRGQNVTFRCDPISEHNRLYWYRQTLGQGPEFLTYFQNEAQLEKSRLLSDRFSAERPKGSFSTLEIQRTEQGDSAMYLCASRPGPGTPVEQYFGPGTRLTVT.

V usage is TRBV27 and J usage is TRBJ1-1, with D unresolved. V was pared by 3 bases and J by 1 base, with 9 bases between. Germline CDR1 is MNHEY and CDR2 is SMNVEV (reference sequence). This CDR3 contains 14 residues. CDR3 nucleotides: TGTGCCAGCAGTTTTATGGGCGGGAACACTGAAGCTTTCTTT. Translated: CASSFMGGNTEAFF.

In its sample, this clonotype was seen a few times. This chain links TRBV6-4 with TRBJ2-1, with a weak D call TRBD1 (6 bases). This CDR3 has 13 residues. The germline V gene has CDR1 MRHNA and CDR2 SNTAGT. Trimming took 4 bases from V and 8 from J, leaving 12 bases between them. Here the CDR3 DNA reads TGTGCCAGCAGTGCTCATGCAGGGGATGAGCAGTTCTTC. It specifies CASSAHAGDEQFF.

This clonotype was seen ten or more times. This chain connects TRBV5-1 to TRBJ2-1, with 14 bases identical to TRBD2. The V gene end was trimmed by 7 bases and the J gene end by 10 bases; junction bases not matched to a gene: 10. CDR3 length: 15 amino acids. Per the germline V gene, CDR1 is SGHRS and CDR2 is YFSETQ. For the CDR3, the DNA is TGCGCCAGCGCTCCCGGGACTAGCGGGAGCCGCGAGCAGTTCTTC. This gives the protein CASAPGTSGSREQFF.

This clonotype has only a few counts. The chain uses TRBV12-3 or TRBV12-4 and TRBJ2-2; weak D call: TRBD2 (5 bases). There are 15 residues in the CDR3. Trimming stripped 3 bases from V and 6 bases from J, with 14 bases between. In DNA, the CDR3 is TGTGCCAGCAGTTTTACGGGGTTTTATCCCGGGGAGCTGTTTTTT. Protein product: CASSFTGFYPGELFF.

This rearrangement joins TRBV5-1 to TRBJ2-3, with 8 positions matching TRBD2. With 4 bases clipped from V and 5 bases from J, the junction kept 12 bases outside the gene matches. The CDR3 totals 16 residues. In germline, CDR1 is SGHRS, CDR2 YFSETQ. CDR3 region: CASSKIAGPGGDTQYF. CDR3 in DNA: TGCGCCAGCAGCAAAATAGCGGGACCGGGGGGAGATACGCAGTATTTT.

This clonotype was recorded at least ten times. This chain's CDR3 is CAWSASVETQYF. CDR3 nucleotide sequence: TGTGCCTGGAGTGCTAGCGTGGAGACCCAGTACTTC. The chain couples TRBV30 to TRBJ2-5, with a possible D match to TRBD2 (6 bases). CDR3 length: 12 amino acids. V gave up 1 base and J gave up 5 bases, with 8 bases separating them. From germline, CDR1 is GTSNPN and CDR2 SVGIG (reference sequence).

This clonotype has a count of ten or more. This chain uses TRBV6-1 with TRBJ2-7, with 10 bases lining up with TRBD1. Trimming cost V 6 bases and J 7 bases; bases outside gene matches: 12. Germline-derived CDR1 and CDR2 are MNHNS and SASEGT. There are 15 residues in the CDR3. CDR3 amino acids: CASRQDRGRYLEQYF. For the CDR3, the DNA is TGTGCCAGCAGGCAGGACAGGGGGAGGTACTTGGAGCAGTACTTC.

This clonotype appeared a few times. A much bigger clone sits one base away, suggesting this may be a read error. The chain joins TRBV24-1 to TRBJ2-5, with 9 positions matching TRBD2. V was pared by 5 bases and J by 5 bases, with 8 bases of the junction left unmatched. CDR3 length: 15 amino acids. Germline CDR1 reads KGHDR; CDR2 reads SFDVKD. This CDR3 reads CATSGASGIQETQYF. Written as DNA, the CDR3 is TGTGCCACCAGTGGTGCTAGCGGGATTCAGGAGACCCAGTACTTC.

This clonotype occurred many times. The V gene is TRBV2, the J gene TRBJ1-3, with a weak D call TRBD1 (6 bases). The V end lost 1 base, the J end lost 2 bases, and 9 bases lay between the germline ends. The CDR3 loop spans 15 amino acids. Germline assignment: CDR1 SNHLY and CDR2 FYNNEI. The CDR3 loop reads CASSEGQGTGNTIYF. The CDR3 DNA reads TGTGCCAGCAGTGAAGGTCAGGGGACTGGAAACACCATATATTTT.

This clonotype has a count of ten or more. The V and J genes are TRBV30 and TRBJ1-5, with a weak D call TRBD1 (6 bases). The germline V gene encodes CDR1 GTSNPN and CDR2 SVGIG (reference sequence). Trimming removed 3 bases from V and 5 bases from J, with 11 bases in between. The CDR3 covers 13 residues. This chain's CDR3 is CAWSSGTYQPQHF. Written as DNA, the CDR3 is TGTGCCTGGAGCTCCGGGACATATCAGCCCCAGCATTTT.

This clonotype was detected many times. The V call is TRBV20-1, the J call TRBJ1-2, with D tentatively TRBD1 (5 bases). Trimming left V 3 bases short and J 7 bases short, with 15 bases between. The CDR3 totals 13 residues. CDR1 is DFQATT, CDR2 SNEGSKA, per germline (reference sequence). CDR3 sequence (DNA): TGCAGTGCTAGTTACTCAGGGTTGAGTGGCTACACCTTC. Amino acid sequence: CSASYSGLSGYTF.

This clonotype came up many times. CDR3 residues: CASSDGTGDGYTF. The CDR3 nucleotides read TGTGCCAGCAGCGACGGGACGGGAGATGGCTACACCTTC. The chain carries TRBV28 and TRBJ1-2; D might be TRBD1 (5 bases). Trimming pared 6 bases from V and 6 bases from J, leaving 14 bases between. The length of the CDR3 is 13 residues. Germline V CDR1 and CDR2: MDHEN, SYDVKM.

This clonotype was seen only a few times. V is TRBV7-2 and J is TRBJ2-1; D is ambiguous. The length of the CDR3 is 13 residues. Germline values: CDR1 SGHTA, CDR2 FQGNSA. With 1 base removed from V and 6 bases from J, the gap between germline ends came to 7 bases. CDR3 protein: CASSLVASNEQFF. The DNA for the CDR3 is TGTGCCAGCAGCTTAGTGGCTAGCAATGAGCAGTTCTTC.